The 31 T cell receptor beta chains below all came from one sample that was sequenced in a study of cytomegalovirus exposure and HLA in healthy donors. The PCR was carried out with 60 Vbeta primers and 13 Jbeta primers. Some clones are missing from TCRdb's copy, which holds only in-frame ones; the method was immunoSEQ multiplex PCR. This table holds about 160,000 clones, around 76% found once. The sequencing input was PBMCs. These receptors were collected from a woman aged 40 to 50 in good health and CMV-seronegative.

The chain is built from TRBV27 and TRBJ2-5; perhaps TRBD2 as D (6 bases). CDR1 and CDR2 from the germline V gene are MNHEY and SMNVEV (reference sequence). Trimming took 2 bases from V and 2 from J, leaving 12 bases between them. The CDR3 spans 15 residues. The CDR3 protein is CASSLGGTPQETQYF. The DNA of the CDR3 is TGTGCCAGCAGTTTAGGCGGGACTCCGCAAGAGACCCAGTACTTC.

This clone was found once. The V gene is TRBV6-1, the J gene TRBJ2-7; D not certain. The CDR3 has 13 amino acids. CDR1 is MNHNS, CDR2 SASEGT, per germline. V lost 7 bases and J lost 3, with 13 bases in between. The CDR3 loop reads CASNPPRRYEQYF. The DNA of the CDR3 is TGTGCCAGCAATCCCCCCCGTCGCTACGAGCAGTACTTC.

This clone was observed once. The CDR3 DNA reads TGTGCCAGCAGCCCTGGAACAGGGAAAAACATTCAGTACTTC. Its protein product is CASSPGTGKNIQYF. J is TRBJ2-4 and V is TRBV5-6; D may be TRBD1 (6 bases). Trimming removed 4 bases from V and 4 bases from J, with 12 bases in between. The CDR3 has 14 residues. Germline CDR1 is SGHDT and CDR2 is YYEEEE.

The CDR3, as DNA: TGCGCCAGCAGCTTGGCCGGAGTTTCAGTGCTGTTTTTT. Translation: CASSLAGVSVLFF. This rearrangement joins TRBV5-1 to TRBJ1-4; no definite D call. The V gene lost 0 bases and the J gene lost 14 bases, with 14 bases spanning the gap. Germline lookup yields CDR1 SGHRS and CDR2 YFSETQ. The CDR3 is 13 amino acids.

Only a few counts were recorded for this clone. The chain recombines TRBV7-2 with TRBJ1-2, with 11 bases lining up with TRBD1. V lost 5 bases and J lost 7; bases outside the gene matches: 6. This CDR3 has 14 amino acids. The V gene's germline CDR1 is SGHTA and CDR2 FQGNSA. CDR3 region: CASSLGQGAVGYTF. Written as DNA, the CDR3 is TGTGCCAGCAGCCTTGGACAGGGGGCGGTTGGCTACACCTTC.

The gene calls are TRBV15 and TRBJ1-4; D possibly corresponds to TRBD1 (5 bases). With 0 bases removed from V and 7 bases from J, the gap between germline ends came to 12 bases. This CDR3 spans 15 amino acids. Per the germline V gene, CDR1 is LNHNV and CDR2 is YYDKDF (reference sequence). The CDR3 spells CATSRDPQGTEKLFF. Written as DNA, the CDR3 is TGTGCCACCAGCAGAGATCCCCAGGGAACTGAAAAACTGTTTTTT.

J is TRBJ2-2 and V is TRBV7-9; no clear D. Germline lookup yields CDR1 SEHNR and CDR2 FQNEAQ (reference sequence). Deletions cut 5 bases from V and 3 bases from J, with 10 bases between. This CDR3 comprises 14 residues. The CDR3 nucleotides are TGTGCCAGCAGCACCGACTCCTACACCGGGGAGCTGTTTTTT. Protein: CASSTDSYTGELFF.

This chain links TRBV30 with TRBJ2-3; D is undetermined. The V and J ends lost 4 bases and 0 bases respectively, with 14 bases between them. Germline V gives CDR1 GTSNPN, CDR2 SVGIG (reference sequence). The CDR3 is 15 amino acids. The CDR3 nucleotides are TGTGCCTGGAAAGAAGTCCAGTTTAGCACAGATACGCAGTATTTT. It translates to CAWKEVQFSTDTQYF.

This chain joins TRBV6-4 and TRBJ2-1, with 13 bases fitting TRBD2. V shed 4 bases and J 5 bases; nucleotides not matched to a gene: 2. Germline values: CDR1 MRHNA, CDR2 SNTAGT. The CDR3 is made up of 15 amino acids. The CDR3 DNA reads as TGTGCCAGCAGTGCAGGGACTAGCGGGGACAATGAGCAGTTCTTC. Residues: CASSAGTSGDNEQFF.

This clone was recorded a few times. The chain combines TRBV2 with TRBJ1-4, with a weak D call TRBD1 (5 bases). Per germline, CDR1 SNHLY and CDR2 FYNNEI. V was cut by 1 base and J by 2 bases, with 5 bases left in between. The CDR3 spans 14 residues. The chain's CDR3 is CASSEDRTNEKLFF. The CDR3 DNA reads TGTGCCAGCAGTGAAGACAGGACTAATGAAAAACTGTTTTTT.

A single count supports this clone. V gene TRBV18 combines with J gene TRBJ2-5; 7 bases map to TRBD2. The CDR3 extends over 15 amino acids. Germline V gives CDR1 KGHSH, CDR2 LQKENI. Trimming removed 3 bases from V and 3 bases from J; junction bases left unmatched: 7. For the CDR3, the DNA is TGTGCCAGCTCACCTACAGGACTAGAGAAAGAGACCCAGTACTTC. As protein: CASSPTGLEKETQYF.

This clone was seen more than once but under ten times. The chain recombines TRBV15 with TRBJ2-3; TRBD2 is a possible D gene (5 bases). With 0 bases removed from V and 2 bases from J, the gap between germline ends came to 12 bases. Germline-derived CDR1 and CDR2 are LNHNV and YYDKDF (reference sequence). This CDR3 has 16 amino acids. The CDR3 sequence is CATSRDVGGPTDTQYF. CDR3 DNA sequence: TGTGCCACCAGCAGAGATGTTGGCGGGCCCACAGATACGCAGTATTTT.

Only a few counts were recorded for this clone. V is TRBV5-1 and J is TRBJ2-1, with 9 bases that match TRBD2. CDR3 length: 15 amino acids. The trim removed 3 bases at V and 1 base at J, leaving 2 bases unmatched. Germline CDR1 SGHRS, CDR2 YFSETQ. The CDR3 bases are TGCGCCAGCAGCTCCCTAGCGGGGTCCTACAATGAGCAGTTCTTC. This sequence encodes CASSSLAGSYNEQFF.

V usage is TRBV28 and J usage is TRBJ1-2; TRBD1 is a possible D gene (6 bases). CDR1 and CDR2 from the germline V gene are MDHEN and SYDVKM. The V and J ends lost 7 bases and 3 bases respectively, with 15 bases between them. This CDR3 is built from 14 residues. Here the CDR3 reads CASTPAGGHYGYTF. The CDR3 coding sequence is TGTGCCAGCACCCCCGCCGGGGGGCACTATGGCTACACCTTC.

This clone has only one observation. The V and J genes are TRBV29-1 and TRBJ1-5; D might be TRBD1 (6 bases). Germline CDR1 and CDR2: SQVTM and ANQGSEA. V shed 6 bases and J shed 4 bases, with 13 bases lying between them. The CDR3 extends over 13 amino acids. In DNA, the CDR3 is TGCAGCGTGGGGGCAGGAGCAAATCAGCCCCAGCATTTT. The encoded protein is CSVGAGANQPQHF.

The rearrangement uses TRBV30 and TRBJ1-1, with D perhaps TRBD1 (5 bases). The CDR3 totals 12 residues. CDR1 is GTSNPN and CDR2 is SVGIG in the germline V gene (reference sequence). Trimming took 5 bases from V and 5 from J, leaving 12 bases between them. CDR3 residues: CAWGGVRTEAFF. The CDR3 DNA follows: TGTGCCTGGGGGGGGGTAAGAACTGAAGCTTTCTTT.

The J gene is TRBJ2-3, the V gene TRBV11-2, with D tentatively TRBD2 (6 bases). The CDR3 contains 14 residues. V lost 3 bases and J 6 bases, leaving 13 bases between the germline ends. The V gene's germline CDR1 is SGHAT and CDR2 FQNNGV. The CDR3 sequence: CASSLGSGPDTQYF. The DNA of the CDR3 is TGTGCCAGCAGCTTGGGTAGCGGCCCTGATACGCAGTATTTT.

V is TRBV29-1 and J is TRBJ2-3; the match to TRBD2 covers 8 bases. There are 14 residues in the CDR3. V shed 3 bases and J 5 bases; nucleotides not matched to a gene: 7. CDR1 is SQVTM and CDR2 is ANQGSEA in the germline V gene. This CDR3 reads CSVEVGLAGDTQYF. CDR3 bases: TGCAGCGTTGAGGTCGGCCTAGCGGGAGATACGCAGTATTTT.

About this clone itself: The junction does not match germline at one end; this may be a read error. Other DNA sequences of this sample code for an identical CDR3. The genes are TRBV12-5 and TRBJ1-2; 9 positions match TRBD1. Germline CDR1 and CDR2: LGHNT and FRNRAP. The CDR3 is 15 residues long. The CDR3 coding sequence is TGCGCTAGTGGTTTGTTTACAGGGGGCGCGGATGGCTACACCTTC. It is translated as CASGLFTGGADGYTF.

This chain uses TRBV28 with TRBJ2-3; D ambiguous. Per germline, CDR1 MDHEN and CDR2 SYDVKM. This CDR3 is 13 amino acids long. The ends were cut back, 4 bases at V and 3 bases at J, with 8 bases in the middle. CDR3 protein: CASSSSRTDTQYF. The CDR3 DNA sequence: TGTGCCAGCAGTTCCTCGAGGACAGATACGCAGTATTTT.

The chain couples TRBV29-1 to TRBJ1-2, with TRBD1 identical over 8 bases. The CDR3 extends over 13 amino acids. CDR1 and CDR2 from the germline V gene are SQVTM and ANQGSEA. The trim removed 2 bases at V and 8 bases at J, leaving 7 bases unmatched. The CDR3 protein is CSVEIQGVIGYTF. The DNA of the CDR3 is TGCAGCGTTGAAATACAGGGGGTGATAGGCTACACCTTC.

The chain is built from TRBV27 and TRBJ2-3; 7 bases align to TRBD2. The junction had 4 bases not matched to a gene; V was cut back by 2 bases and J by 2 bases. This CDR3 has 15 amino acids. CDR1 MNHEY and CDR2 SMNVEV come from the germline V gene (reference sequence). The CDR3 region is CASSLLGGFTDTQYF. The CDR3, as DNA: TGTGCCAGCAGTTTACTCGGGGGGTTCACAGATACGCAGTATTTT.

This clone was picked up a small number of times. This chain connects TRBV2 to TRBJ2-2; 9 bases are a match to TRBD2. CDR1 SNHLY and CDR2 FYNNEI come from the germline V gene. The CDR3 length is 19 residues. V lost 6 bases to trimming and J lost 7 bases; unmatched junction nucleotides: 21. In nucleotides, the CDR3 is TGTGCCAGCAGCGGAAACCTAGCGGGAAGACTGGATGTGGGCGGGGAGCTGTTTTTT. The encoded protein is CASSGNLAGRLDVGGELFF.

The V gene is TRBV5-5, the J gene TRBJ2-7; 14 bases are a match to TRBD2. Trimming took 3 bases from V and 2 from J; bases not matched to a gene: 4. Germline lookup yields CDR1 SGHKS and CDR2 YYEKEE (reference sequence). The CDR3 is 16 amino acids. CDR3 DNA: TGTGCCAGCAGCTCCGGACTAGCGGGAGGTACCTACGAGCAGTACTTC. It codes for CASSSGLAGGTYEQYF.

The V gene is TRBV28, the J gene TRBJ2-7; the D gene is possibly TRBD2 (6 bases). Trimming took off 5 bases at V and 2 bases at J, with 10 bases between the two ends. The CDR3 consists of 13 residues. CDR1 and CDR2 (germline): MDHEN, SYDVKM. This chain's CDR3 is CASSPGGTYEQYF. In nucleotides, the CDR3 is TGTGCCAGCAGTCCAGGAGGGACCTACGAGCAGTACTTC.

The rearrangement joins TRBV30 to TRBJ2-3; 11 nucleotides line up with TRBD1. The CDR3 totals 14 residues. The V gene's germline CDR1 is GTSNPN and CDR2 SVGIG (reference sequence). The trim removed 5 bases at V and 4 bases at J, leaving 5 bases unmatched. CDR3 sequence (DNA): TGTGCCTGGGCCGGGGACAGGGGGTCAGATACGCAGTATTTT. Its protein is CAWAGDRGSDTQYF.

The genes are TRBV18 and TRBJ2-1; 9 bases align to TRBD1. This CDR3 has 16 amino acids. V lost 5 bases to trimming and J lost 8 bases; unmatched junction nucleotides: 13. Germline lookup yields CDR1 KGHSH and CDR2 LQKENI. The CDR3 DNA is TGTGCCAGCTCAGCCCCGGGACAGGGAGTTCTGGATGAGCAGTTCTTC. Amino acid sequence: CASSAPGQGVLDEQFF.

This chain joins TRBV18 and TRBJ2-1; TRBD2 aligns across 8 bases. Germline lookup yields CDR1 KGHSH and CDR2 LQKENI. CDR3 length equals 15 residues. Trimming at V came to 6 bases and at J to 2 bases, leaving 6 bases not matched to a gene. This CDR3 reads CASSPSGRTYNEQFF. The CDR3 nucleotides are TGTGCCAGCTCGCCTAGCGGGCGTACCTACAATGAGCAGTTCTTC.

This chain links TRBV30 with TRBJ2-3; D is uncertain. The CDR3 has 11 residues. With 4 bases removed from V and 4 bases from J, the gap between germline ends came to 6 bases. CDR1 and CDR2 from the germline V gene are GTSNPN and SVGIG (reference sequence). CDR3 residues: CAWNSADTQYF. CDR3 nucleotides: TGTGCCTGGAACAGTGCAGATACGCAGTATTTT.

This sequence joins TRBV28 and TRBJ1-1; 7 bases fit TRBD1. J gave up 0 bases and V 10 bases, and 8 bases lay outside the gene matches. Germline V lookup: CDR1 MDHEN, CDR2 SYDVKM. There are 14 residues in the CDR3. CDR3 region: CAIHTGVVNTEAFF. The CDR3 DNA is TGTGCCATCCATACAGGGGTAGTGAACACTGAAGCTTTCTTT.

CDR3: CASSLEGTGPPGYTF. The CDR3 DNA reads TGTGCCAGCAGCCTAGAGGGGACAGGGCCCCCTGGCTACACCTTC. The chain carries TRBV27 and TRBJ1-2; 9 bases are a match to TRBD1. CDR3 length: 15 residues. With V trimmed by 6 bases and J by 7 bases, 12 bases remained unmatched. Germline-derived CDR1 and CDR2 are MNHEY and SMNVEV (reference sequence).